Given below is one T cell receptor beta chain in context. J gave up 2 bases and V 4 bases, and 14 bases lay outside the gene matches. The CDR3 is 18 amino acids. Germline-derived CDR1 and CDR2 are SGHTA and FQGNSA. This sample was included in a study of early T cells in non-severe SARS-CoV-2 infection. As part of library construction, unique molecular identifiers were attached to individual cDNA molecules. TCRdb ran MiXCR on the 5' RACE reads and lists one entry per CDR3 protein. This sample has about 77,000 distinct CDR3 sequences, with around 16% found just once. V is TRBV7-2 and J is TRBJ2-3; TRBD2 matches at 8 bases. The sample consisted of whole blood. The origin of this receptor is an adult who was a healthcare worker with PCR-confirmed SARS-CoV-2 infection or an uninfected control (not recorded which). The CDR3 DNA reads as TGTGCCAGCAGCTCGCAGGCAGGCGCGGGAGGTTACACAGATACGCAGTATTTT. Translated, it gives CASSSQAGAGGYTDTQYF.